There are a few counts of the clone carrying this TCR beta chain. Its antigen remains unknown. Per the original data handling: Per-library CDR3 reads ranged roughly 2 to 4 million; clonotypes, ~95,000 to ~550,000. MiXCR was run by TCRdb on the 5' RACE reads, yielding one entry per CDR3 protein. The V and J calls and clone size are TCRdb's, not the authors'. The sample includes hundreds of thousands of distinct CDR3 sequences, about 28% seen only once; the top ten take about 6.1%. CDR3 length equals 15 residues. Deletions cut 1 base from V and 5 bases from J, with 11 bases between. The germline gives CDR1 SEHNR, CDR2 FQNEAQ (reference sequence). These data originate in a study of identical twins' blood T cells. About the research overall: Around 12 libraries, six alpha and six beta, gave 50 million to 55 million reads.

Study-wide results and limits: Even for out-of-frame TCRbeta, twins reportedly shared V gene usage much more than unrelated donors. Top TCRbeta clonotypes were shared more with twin than unrelated donors.

The V gene is TRBV7-9, the J gene TRBJ1-4; D gene ambiguous. This receptor was obtained from a woman aged 18-50 years in good health. Material for sequencing was PBMCs. The CDR3 coding sequence is TGTGCCAGCAGCTTAGTGAGGGAAACGAATGAAAAACTGTTTTTT. It encodes CASSLVRETNEKLFF.